This record covers a single T cell receptor beta chain. What it binds is unknown. The CDR3 totals 18 residues. J gave up 5 bases and V 11 bases, and 21 bases lay outside the gene matches. The germline V gene has CDR1 SNHLY and CDR2 FYNNEI. This sample is part of a study of CD8 T cells in ankylosing spondylitis. The study, taken as a whole, reports: Seemingly characteristic of ankylosing spondylitis blood was a TCR beta motif consisting of about 8 highly homologous variants. Relatively scarce in peripheral blood, disease-linked clones were CD8+. Significantly higher representation of disease-linked clones was reported for matched ankylosing spondylitis synovial fluid. Previous work reported some of these motif variants in the synovial fluid and blood of reactive arthritis.

Libraries for TCR beta were made by quantitative 5'-RACE with molecular barcodes. TCRdb redid the calling of the 5' RACE reads with MiXCR, one entry per CDR3 protein. Here the sample spans almost 400,000 distinct CDR3 sequences, approximately 20% being singletons. This chain connects TRBV2 to TRBJ2-4, with TRBD1 matching 10 bases. The sample taken for sequencing was blood, either unsorted or a sorted T cell fraction (not recorded which). The origin of this receptor is a male donor with ankylosing spondylitis. CDR3 sequence: CASGPPGQGLNGQNIQYF. CDR3 DNA: TGTGCCTCCGGGCCGCCGGGACAGGGGTTAAACGGCCAAAACATTCAGTACTTC.